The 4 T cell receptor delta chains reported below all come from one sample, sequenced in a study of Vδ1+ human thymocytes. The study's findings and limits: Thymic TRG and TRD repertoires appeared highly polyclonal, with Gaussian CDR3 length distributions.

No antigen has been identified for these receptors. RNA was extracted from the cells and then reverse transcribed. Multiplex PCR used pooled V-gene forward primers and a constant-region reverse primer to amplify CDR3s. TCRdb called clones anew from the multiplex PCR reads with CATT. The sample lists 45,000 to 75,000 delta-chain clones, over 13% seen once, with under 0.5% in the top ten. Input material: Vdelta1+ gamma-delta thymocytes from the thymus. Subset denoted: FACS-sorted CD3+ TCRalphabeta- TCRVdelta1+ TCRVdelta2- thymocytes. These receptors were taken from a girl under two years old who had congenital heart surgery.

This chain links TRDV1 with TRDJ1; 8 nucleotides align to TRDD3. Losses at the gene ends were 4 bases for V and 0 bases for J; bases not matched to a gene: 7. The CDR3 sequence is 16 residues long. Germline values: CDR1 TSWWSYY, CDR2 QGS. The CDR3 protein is CALGAYWGSYTDKLIF. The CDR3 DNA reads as TGTGCTCTTGGGGCGTACTGGGGGTCGTACACCGATAAACTCATCTTT.

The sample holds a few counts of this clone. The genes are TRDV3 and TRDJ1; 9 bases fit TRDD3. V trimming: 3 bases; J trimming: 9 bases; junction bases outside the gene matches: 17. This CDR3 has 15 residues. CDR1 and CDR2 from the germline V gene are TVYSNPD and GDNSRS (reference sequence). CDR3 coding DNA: TGTGCCTTGCTTCCTCCGGGGATACGCCGTATGGAACTCATCTTT. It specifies CALLPPGIRRMELIF.

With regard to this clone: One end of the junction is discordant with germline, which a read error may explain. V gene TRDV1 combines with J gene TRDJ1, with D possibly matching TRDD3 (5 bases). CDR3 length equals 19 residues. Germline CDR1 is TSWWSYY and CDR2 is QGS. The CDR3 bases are TGCGCTCTTGGGGAATTGACCATACTGCGGACGAAGTACACCGATAAACTCATCTTT. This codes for CALGELTILRTKYTDKLIF.

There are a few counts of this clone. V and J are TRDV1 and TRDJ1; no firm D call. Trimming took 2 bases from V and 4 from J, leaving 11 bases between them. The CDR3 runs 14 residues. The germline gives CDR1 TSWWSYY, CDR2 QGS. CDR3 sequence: CALGELAPFDKLIF. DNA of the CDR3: TGTGCTCTTGGGGAATTGGCTCCATTCGATAAACTCATCTTT.